This TCR beta chain was profiled in a study of blood T cell repertoires in COVID-19. Looking at the study overall: PBMCs, B-cell-depleted T cells, or T cells were the source of the cDNA or gDNA that made up the material.

This clone was counted a single time. Sequencing used immunoSEQ multiplex PCR; TCRdb keeps in-frame clones, though not all of them. The repertoire holds some 350,000 clones, with roughly 88% as singletons. The CDR3 is 16 residues long. Between the trimmed V and J ends, which lost 5 bases and 2 bases, there was a span of 15 bases. CDR1 and CDR2 from the germline V gene are SEHNR and FQNEAQ (reference sequence). Participant-reported clinical history was the basis for cohort assignment. This chain uses TRBV7-9 with TRBJ2-2; a possible D gene is TRBD2 (7 bases). The clonotype was recovered from a man aged 25-40 years who had recovered from COVID-19. The material sequenced was PBMCs or T cells enriched from blood (not recorded which). CDR3 sequence reads: CASSLRGRSNTGELFF. The CDR3 DNA reads as TGTGCCAGCAGCCTGCGGGGGCGTAGTAACACCGGGGAGCTGTTTTTT.